The 13 T cell receptor beta chains below come from one sample, sequenced in a study of OX40 agonist ivuxolimab in advanced cancers. The assay was immunoSEQ multiplex PCR, and TCRdb's table has in-frame clones only and misses some. The sample includes 100,000 or so clones, approximately 95% seen only once; the top ten take about 2%. This material consisted of CD4+ or CD8+ T cells sorted from blood, taken in a trial of the OX40 agonist ivuxolimab. Source of these receptors: an adult with an advanced solid tumor such as melanoma, head and neck, liver or kidney cancer.

The genes are TRBV18 and TRBJ2-5; D might be TRBD1 or TRBD2, each matching 5 bases. This CDR3 has 15 residues. CDR1 is KGHSH and CDR2 is LQKENI in the germline V gene. Trimming left V 3 bases short and J 3 bases short, with 14 bases between. The CDR3 reads CASSPLGRDEETQYF. The CDR3, as DNA: TGTGCCAGCTCACCCTTGGGACGGGATGAAGAGACCCAGTACTTC.

The chain uses TRBV11-3 and TRBJ2-1; the match to TRBD1 covers 7 bases. Germline loops: CDR1 SGHNT, CDR2 YENEEA. V trimming: 5 bases; J trimming: 6 bases; junction bases outside the gene matches: 13. The CDR3 contains 16 residues. This CDR3 reads CASSQRGTVSLNEQFF. For the CDR3, the DNA is TGTGCCAGCAGCCAAAGAGGGACAGTCTCCCTCAATGAGCAGTTCTTC.

The J gene is TRBJ1-3, the V gene TRBV6-5; D possibly corresponds to TRBD1 (5 bases). The germline V gene has CDR1 MNHEY and CDR2 SVGAGI. The CDR3 sequence is 15 residues long. V was clipped by 0 bases and J by 2 bases, with 8 bases between them. As DNA, the CDR3 is TGTGCCAGCAGTTACTCAGGAGGGGCTGGAAACACCATATATTTT. Translation gives CASSYSGGAGNTIYF.

The V call is TRBV6-4, the J call TRBJ1-4; perhaps TRBD1 as D (5 bases). V dropped 5 bases and J dropped 0 bases, with 10 bases sitting between them. The V gene's germline CDR1 is MRHNA and CDR2 SNTAGT. The CDR3 runs 15 residues. The DNA of the CDR3 is TGTGCCAGCAGTCCGGGGGTTGCAACTAATGAAAAACTGTTTTTT. Its protein product is CASSPGVATNEKLFF.

CDR3 protein: CASSPLAGAGTGELFF. The CDR3 bases are TGTGCCAGCAGCCCACTAGCGGGGGCCGGCACCGGGGAGCTGTTTTTT. The chain combines TRBV7-6 with TRBJ2-2, with 11 bases fitting TRBD2. The junction had 6 bases not matched to a gene; V was cut back by 5 bases and J by 4 bases. Looked up from germline, CDR1 is SGHVS and CDR2 is FNYEAQ. CDR3 length equals 16 residues. The full variable domain, in which reference TRBV7-6 and TRBJ2-2 provide the parts outside the CDR3, is GAGVSQSPRYKVTKRGQDVALRCDPISGHVSLYWYRQALGQGPEFLTYFNYEAQQDKSGLPNDRFSAERPEGSISTLTIQRTEQRDSAMYRCASSPLAGAGTGELFFGEGSRLTVL.

The rearrangement links TRBV27 to TRBJ2-4; unclear D gene. Germline values: CDR1 MNHEY, CDR2 SMNVEV (reference sequence). The CDR3 loop spans 13 amino acids. Trimming removed 5 bases from V and 6 bases from J, with 11 bases in between. In DNA, the CDR3 is TGTGCCAGCAGTACCAGTGGGCGAAACATTCAGTACTTC. It encodes CASSTSGRNIQYF.

The CDR3 reads CASSHGQTYEQYF. DNA of the CDR3: TGTGCCAGCAGCCATGGACAGACCTACGAGCAGTACTTC. The chain couples TRBV5-4 to TRBJ2-7, with a possible D match to TRBD1 (6 bases). Deletions cut 4 bases from V and 2 bases from J, with 10 bases between. CDR1 and CDR2 from the germline V gene are SGHNT and YYREEE (reference sequence). This CDR3 region has 13 residues. The entire variable domain, with the rest obtained from reference TRBV5-4 and TRBJ2-7, is as follows: ETGVTQSPTHLIKTRGQQVTLRCSSQSGHNTVSWYQQALGQGPQFIFQYYREEENGRGNFPPRFSGLQFPNYSSELNVNALELDDSALYLCASSHGQTYEQYFGPGTRLTVT.

V gene TRBV18 combines with J gene TRBJ2-3, with 9 bases lining up with TRBD2. The V gene end was trimmed by 3 bases and the J gene end by 1 base; junction bases not matched to a gene: 11. The CDR3 length is 18 residues. Germline V gene lookup returns CDR1 KGHSH and CDR2 LQKENI. The CDR3 nucleotides are TGTGCCAGCTCACCCGTTTTAGCGGGAGATGCCGGCACAGATACGCAGTATTTT. Encoded protein: CASSPVLAGDAGTDTQYF. Full variable domain (remainder filled in from reference TRBV18 and TRBJ2-3): NAGVMQNPRHLVRRRGQEARLRCSPMKGHSHVYWYRQLPEEGLKFMVYLQKENIIDESGMPKERFSAEFPKEGPSILRIQQVVRGDSAAYFCASSPVLAGDAGTDTQYFGPGTRLTVL.

The chain recombines TRBV9 with TRBJ1-4; the match to TRBD1 covers 9 bases. The CDR3 is 17 residues long. Looked up from germline, CDR1 is SGDLS and CDR2 is YYNGEE. The V gene end was trimmed by 1 base and the J gene end by 3 bases; junction bases not matched to a gene: 7. CDR3 sequence reads: CASSVFNRGLANEKLFF. The CDR3 DNA is TGTGCCAGCAGCGTATTCAACAGGGGGCTGGCTAATGAAAAACTGTTTTTT.

The chain combines TRBV11-2 with TRBJ1-1; no clear D gene. The V gene's germline CDR1 is SGHAT and CDR2 FQNNGV. V was pared by 2 bases and J by 10 bases, with 14 bases between. CDR3 length equals 13 residues. The DNA of the CDR3 is TGTGCCAGCAGCTTAACGGACTCAGTTCGAGCTTTCTTT. Protein product: CASSLTDSVRAFF. The whole variable domain, filled in from reference TRBV11-2 and TRBJ1-1, reads EAGVAQSPRYKIIEKRQSVAFWCNPISGHATLYWYQQILGQGPKLLIQFQNNGVVDDSQLPKDRFSAERLKGVDSTLKIQPAKLEDSAVYLCASSLTDSVRAFFGQGTRLTVV.

This chain joins TRBV27 and TRBJ2-1, with a possible D match to TRBD2 (6 bases). Per the germline V gene, CDR1 is MNHEY and CDR2 is SMNVEV (reference sequence). CDR3 length: 13 amino acids. The V end lost 5 bases, the J end lost 8 bases, and 13 bases lay between the germline ends. CDR3 nucleotides: TGTGCCAGCAGTATCGGGACTTTTTATGAGCAGTTCTTC. As protein: CASSIGTFYEQFF.

The chain joins TRBV5-5 to TRBJ2-7; D remains ambiguous. The CDR3 contains 15 residues. The V and J ends lost 4 bases and 2 bases respectively, with 16 bases between them. CDR1 and CDR2 (germline): SGHKS, YYEKEE (reference sequence). In DNA form, the CDR3 reads TGTGCCAGCAGCCCCGTGGGCGATACCGCCTACGAGCAGTACTTC. Amino acids: CASSPVGDTAYEQYF.

This rearrangement joins TRBV2 to TRBJ1-6; 7 bases are shared with TRBD1. The CDR3 loop spans 18 amino acids. J was trimmed by 4 bases and V by 4 bases; bases with no gene match: 13. Looked up from germline, CDR1 is SNHLY and CDR2 is FYNNEI. The CDR3 loop is CASSVPLEGAFYNSPLHF. The CDR3 coding sequence is TGTGCCAGCAGTGTCCCCCTAGAGGGGGCTTTTTATAATTCACCCCTCCACTTT.